This TCR beta chain was captured by sequencing in a study of T cell responses to AZD1222 COVID-19 vaccine. General study findings and limits: Nearly half of spike-specific TCRs reportedly go after variant regions that carry no mutations. Sampling that yielded the repertoires occurred only after the peak T cell response. It should be noted that donors were predominantly white British and more often female, and clonal diversity was possibly underestimated.

V was trimmed by 0 bases and J by 2 bases, leaving 11 bases between them. Germline V lookup: CDR1 SGHKS, CDR2 YYEKEE (reference sequence). There are 15 residues in the CDR3. Libraries were prepared by immunoSEQ multiplex PCR; TCRdb keeps only in-frame clonotypes and omits some of them. The sample holds roughly 190,000 clones, approximately 93% seen once. Points on this clone: Its antigen is unknown.

The sample was peripheral blood, taken on day 0 of AZD1222 vaccination. V is TRBV5-5 and J is TRBJ2-5; D is possibly TRBD1 or TRBD2 (5 bases each). This sequence originates from an adult in good health. The chain's CDR3 is CASSLARENQETQYF. CDR3 bases: TGTGCCAGCAGCTTGGCCAGGGAGAATCAAGAGACCCAGTACTTC.